The 14 T cell receptor beta chains below all came from one sample that was sequenced in a study of blood T cell repertoires in COVID-19. Clones were read by immunoSEQ multiplex PCR, and TCRdb kept only the in-frame ones, dropping some. The data show under 100,000 clones, roughly 92% seen once. Sequencing was performed on peripheral blood. Receptors originate from a woman aged 60-75 years with active COVID-19.

The V gene is TRBV7-8, the J gene TRBJ1-1; 7 bases are shared with TRBD1. Germline loops: CDR1 SGHVS, CDR2 FQNEAQ. CDR3 size: 15 residues. J lost 0 bases, V lost 7 bases, and 8 bases had no gene match. The CDR3 DNA reads TGTGCCAGCAACCGCCCGGGACAGATGAACACTGAAGCTTTCTTT. Its protein product is CASNRPGQMNTEAFF.

The rearrangement uses TRBV18 and TRBJ2-3; D perhaps matches TRBD1 (5 bases). Germline V CDR1 and CDR2: KGHSH, LQKENI. The CDR3 has 13 amino acids. Trimming left V 2 bases short and J 4 bases short, with 7 bases between. In DNA form, the CDR3 reads TGTGCCAGCTCACCAATGGGGCCAGATACGCAGTATTTT. It translates to CASSPMGPDTQYF. Full variable domain (outside the CDR3, taken from reference TRBV18 and TRBJ2-3): NAGVMQNPRHLVRRRGQEARLRCSPMKGHSHVYWYRQLPEEGLKFMVYLQKENIIDESGMPKERFSAEFPKEGPSILRIQQVVRGDSAAYFCASSPMGPDTQYFGPGTRLTVL.

This CDR3 is CATLDRALNEQFF. In DNA form, the CDR3 reads TGTGCCACCCTCGACAGGGCCCTTAATGAGCAGTTCTTC. The chain carries TRBV19 and TRBJ2-1, with 7 bases fitting TRBD1. V shed 10 bases and J 7 bases; nucleotides not matched to a gene: 10. CDR3 length: 13 residues. From germline, CDR1 is LNHDA and CDR2 SQIVND (reference sequence).

This chain connects TRBV9 to TRBJ2-7, with TRBD2 as a possible D gene (7 bases). Between the trimmed V and J ends, which lost 0 bases and 3 bases, there was a span of 22 bases. The CDR3 length is 18 residues. Germline assignment: CDR1 SGDLS and CDR2 YYNGEE. This chain's CDR3 is CASSVGRGGGELDYEQYF. In DNA form, the CDR3 reads TGTGCCAGCAGCGTAGGACGGGGAGGGGGTGAGTTAGACTACGAGCAGTACTTC.

V gene TRBV27 combines with J gene TRBJ1-1, with 9 bases lining up with TRBD1. The length of the CDR3 is 14 residues. Germline CDR1 and CDR2: MNHEY and SMNVEV (reference sequence). J lost 4 bases, V lost 5 bases, and 5 bases had no gene match. CDR3: CASSRETGGTEAFF. The CDR3 nucleotides are TGTGCCAGCAGTCGAGAGACAGGGGGCACTGAAGCTTTCTTT.

This clone was recorded once. In DNA form, the CDR3 reads TGCGCCAGCAGCTTGGTAGGGGGGGCTGAAAACATTCAGTACTTC. As protein: CASSLVGGAENIQYF. This chain connects TRBV5-1 to TRBJ2-4, with D possibly TRBD2 on 7 matching bases. V was cut by 0 bases and J by 5 bases, with 12 bases left in between. This CDR3 has 15 amino acids. Germline CDR1 reads SGHRS; CDR2 reads YFSETQ.

The J gene is TRBJ2-2, the V gene TRBV11-3; D is unclear. V dropped 4 bases and J dropped 2 bases, with 2 bases sitting between them. CDR1 is SGHNT and CDR2 is YENEEA in the germline V gene. There are 12 residues in the CDR3. For the CDR3, the DNA is TGTGCCAGCAGCTCTAACACCGGGGAGCTGTTTTTT. It yields the protein CASSSNTGELFF.

The genes are TRBV18 and TRBJ1-1; D is undetermined. CDR1 KGHSH and CDR2 LQKENI come from the germline V gene. The V gene lost 2 bases and the J gene lost 0 bases, with 4 bases spanning the gap. This CDR3 is built from 13 residues. In DNA form, the CDR3 reads TGTGCCAGCTCACCATTCGTGAACACTGAAGCTTTCTTT. Translation gives CASSPFVNTEAFF.

This chain connects TRBV5-6 to TRBJ1-5; 9 nucleotides align to TRBD1. This CDR3 is built from 16 residues. J was trimmed by 6 bases and V by 4 bases; bases with no gene match: 11. Germline loops: CDR1 SGHDT, CDR2 YYEEEE. CDR3 amino acids: CASSLTRTGVRQPQHF. The CDR3 DNA sequence: TGTGCCAGCAGCCTAACTCGGACAGGGGTTCGTCAGCCCCAGCATTTT.

The V and J genes are TRBV5-4 and TRBJ2-5; TRBD2 agrees at 8 bases. The trim removed 4 bases at V and 0 bases at J, leaving 8 bases unmatched. CDR3 size: 16 residues. CDR1 and CDR2 from the germline V gene are SGHNT and YYREEE (reference sequence). CDR3 bases: TGTGCCAGCAGCCCGAGCGGGGGTACAAACCAAGAGACCCAGTACTTC. It specifies CASSPSGGTNQETQYF.

The sample holds a few counts of this clone. The DNA for the CDR3 is TGTGCCAGCAGCTTAGCGCGGGACAATGAGCAGTTCTTC. It codes for CASSLARDNEQFF. J is TRBJ2-1 and V is TRBV5-4, with TRBD2 as a possible D gene (5 bases). The germline gives CDR1 SGHNT, CDR2 YYREEE (reference sequence). V lost 2 bases and J 5 bases, leaving 8 bases between the germline ends. This CDR3 is built from 13 residues.

The table lists this clone with a count of one. The chain employs TRBV28 and TRBJ2-7; TRBD1 matches at 7 bases. Germline assignment: CDR1 MDHEN and CDR2 SYDVKM. V was clipped by 7 bases and J by 0 bases; unmatched bases: 9. The CDR3 runs to 15 residues. CDR3 sequence: CASTLGGGPSYEQYF. The DNA for the CDR3 is TGTGCCAGCACCCTAGGGGGCGGGCCCTCCTACGAGCAGTACTTC.

This chain connects TRBV30 to TRBJ1-6, with D uncertain. The ends were cut back, 2 bases at V and 13 bases at J, with 12 bases in the middle. Germline V gene sequence: CDR1 GTSNPN, CDR2 SVGIG (reference sequence). CDR3 size: 12 residues. CDR3 sequence: CAWSREPSPLHF. The CDR3 DNA reads as TGTGCCTGGAGTAGAGAACCTAGCCCCCTCCACTTT.

This clone showed up just a few times. V and J are TRBV9 and TRBJ2-1; 11 bases align to TRBD2. Trimming took 1 base from V and 4 from J; bases not matched to a gene: 1. This CDR3 region has 15 residues. Germline V gene lookup returns CDR1 SGDLS and CDR2 YYNGEE. The CDR3 sequence is CASSVTSGSYNEQFF. DNA for the CDR3: TGTGCCAGCAGCGTAACTAGCGGGAGTTACAATGAGCAGTTCTTC.